A selection of T cell receptor beta chains follows, all from one sample in a study of blood T cell repertoires in COVID-19. Here immunoSEQ multiplex PCR was the method, and the copy in TCRdb shows in-frame clones only, minus some. This sample carries about 170,000 clones, approximately 84% of them seen once, and the ten largest clones take around a fifth. Source material: peripheral blood. Source of these receptors: a woman of 80 years or more with acute or convalescent COVID-19. CDR3s include the opening cysteine and the closing phenylalanine or tryptophan. A D gene is named only where the DNA matches it firmly. Clone size is not always given. Where it is, it says once, few, many or a class for expanded clones.

>NA|TRBJ1-2|TRBV30|NA
TGTGCCTGGATGGGGGGGTACGGCTACACCTTC
CAWMGGYGYTF
>TRBD2|TRBJ2-3|TRBV7-8|NA
TGTGCCAGCAGCGGAAGACTAGCGGATTTTCCAGATACGCAGTATTTT
CASSGRLADFPDTQYF
>NA|TRBJ1-1|TRBV21-1|NA
TGTGCCAGCAGCAAAGCAACAGGGGGCACTGAAGCTTTCTTT
CASSKATGGTEAFF
>NA|TRBJ2-1|TRBV5-6|NA
TGTGCCAGCAGCTTTATTAACAATGAGCAGTTCTTC
CASSFINNEQFF
>TRBD2|TRBJ2-3|TRBV11-2|once
TGTGCCAGCAGCTTACTAGCGGGAGTGTTTGGTACGCAGTATTTT
CASSLLAGVFGTQYF
>NA|TRBJ2-6|TRBV5-1|NA
TGCGCCAGCAGCTTGCGGGATAACTCTGGGGCCAACGTCCTGACTTTC
CASSLRDNSGANVLTF
>NA|TRBJ1-1|TRBV6-5|NA
TGTGCCAGCAGCTACATGACAGCCACTGAAGCTTTCTTT
CASSYMTATEAFF
>NA|TRBJ2-4|TRBV10-1|NA
TGCGCCAGCAGTGAGGGGGGGGCAGGGAACATTCAGTACTTC
CASSEGGAGNIQYF
>NA|TRBJ2-1|TRBV5-4|NA
TGTGCCAGCAGCTTAAGGGGTATGGGGAATGAGCAGTTCTTC
CASSLRGMGNEQFF
>NA|TRBJ2-1|TRBV4-1|NA
TGCGCCAGCAGCCCCCTAGTTCTATACAATGAGCAGTTCTTC
CASSPLVLYNEQFF
>TRBD2|TRBJ2-7|TRBV4-2|few
TGTGCCAGCAGCCATGGGGCCGGGACTAGCGTTCTGTGCTTC
CASSHGAGTSVLCF
>TRBD1|TRBJ2-3|TRBV29-1|NA
TGCAGCGCTGACAGGGGTGACACAGATACGCAGTATTTT
CSADRGDTDTQYF
>TRBD1|TRBJ1-1|TRBV7-9|NA
TGTGCCAGCAGCCTACTGACAGGGGTGGGTGAAGCTTTCTTT
CASSLLTGVGEAFF
>NA|TRBJ1-1|TRBV6-4|NA
TGTGCCAGCAGTGTGGCTTGGAACACTGAAGCTTTCTTT
CASSVAWNTEAFF
>NA|TRBJ1-2|TRBV9|NA
TGTGCCAGCAGCCCCCAAAACGAACAGGGTGGCTACACCTTC
CASSPQNEQGGYTF
>TRBD1|TRBJ1-2|TRBV2|NA
TGTGCCAGCAGCCTTTCGGGACAGGGGAACTATGGCTACACCTTC
CASSLSGQGNYGYTF
>NA|TRBJ1-2|TRBV18|NA
TGTGCCAGCTCACCATTAGGCAGGGAAGACTATGGCTACACCTTC
CASSPLGREDYGYTF
>NA|TRBJ1-1|TRBV11-2|NA
TGTGCCAGCAGCGCCCGGGTCTCGGACACTGAAGCTTTCTTT
CASSARVSDTEAFF
>TRBD1|TRBJ2-5|TRBV5-1|once
TGCGCCAGCAGCTTGGTCGTGACAGGGGGAGGAGAGACCCAGTACTTC
CASSLVVTGGGETQYF
>NA|TRBJ1-2|TRBV29-1|NA
TGCAGCGTTGCAAATTCGGGTAGTCCCTATGGCTACACCTTC
CSVANSGSPYGYTF
>NA|TRBJ1-4|TRBV3-1/TRBV3-2|NA
TGTGCCAGCAGTTGGGACTGGGGGAATGAAAAACTGTTTTTT
CASSWDWGNEKLFF
>NA|TRBJ2-1|TRBV7-9|NA
TGTGCCAGCAGCTTAGGAGAGGTCCCTAACAATGAGCAGTTCTTC
CASSLGEVPNNEQFF
>TRBD2|TRBJ2-5|TRBV29-1|NA
TGCAGCGTTGGAACTCTAGCGGACCAAGAGACCCAGTACTTC
CSVGTLADQETQYF
>NA|TRBJ1-3|TRBV6-5|NA
TGTGCCAGCAGCCTCAGGGGAACTGGAAACACCATATATTTT
CASSLRGTGNTIYF
>TRBD1|TRBJ2-4|TRBV7-9|NA
TGTGCCAGCAGCTTAACAGGGGGCATTCAGTACTTC
CASSLTGGIQYF
>TRBD2|TRBJ2-7|TRBV19|NA
TGTGCCAGTAGTATAGGGGGACTAGCGGGAGGAACCTACGAGCAGTACTTC
CASSIGGLAGGTYEQYF
>NA|TRBJ2-7|TRBV4-1|NA
TGCGCCAGCAGCCTCAACACCAACGGAGGGTACGAGCAGTACTTC
CASSLNTNGGYEQYF
>NA|TRBJ1-4|TRBV6-6|NA
TGTGCCAGCAGTCCGGGACTAGGTGAAAAACTGTTTTTT
CASSPGLGEKLFF
>NA|TRBJ1-5|TRBV18|NA
TGTGCCAGCTCACCAGGAGGATATCAGCCCCAGCATTTT
CASSPGGYQPQHF
>NA|TRBJ1-3|TRBV19|NA
TGTGCCAGTAGTATAGCCGGGAGCTCTGGAAACACCATATATTTT
CASSIAGSSGNTIYF
>NA|TRBJ2-1|TRBV5-8|NA
TGTGCCAGCAGCCGGAGGTTGGACAATGAGCAGTTCTTC
CASSRRLDNEQFF
>NA|TRBJ2-7|TRBV7-9|NA
TGTGCCAGCAGCCCGCGGGACTTTTTCTACGAGCAGTACTTC
CASSPRDFFYEQYF
>TRBD1|TRBJ2-5|TRBV12-5|NA
TGTGCTAGTGGTCCGGGGACAGGGTCTTGGACCCAGTACTTC
CASGPGTGSWTQYF
>NA|TRBJ1-6|TRBV6-5|NA
TGTGCCAGCAGCATAGGGGCTCCTAATTCACCCCTCCACTTT
CASSIGAPNSPLHF
>NA|TRBJ1-2|TRBV20-1|NA
TGCAGTGCTAGTATCGGGGAGGCGACAGCTAACTATGGCTACACCTTC
CSASIGEATANYGYTF
>TRBD2|TRBJ2-1|TRBV5-1|once
TGCGCCAGCAGCTTGGGGGGCGGGAGTCTCTACAATGAGCAGTTCTTC
CASSLGGGSLYNEQFF
>NA|TRBJ1-1|TRBV2|few
TGTGCCAGCAGTGACTTACATCTGGGAGACACTGAAGCTTTCTTT
CASSDLHLGDTEAFF
>NA|TRBJ1-3|TRBV2|NA
TGTGCCAGCAGTGTAAACCGGGACTCTGGAAACACCATATATTTT
CASSVNRDSGNTIYF
>NA|TRBJ2-1|TRBV2|NA
TGTGCCAGCCTACTGATCTACAATGAGCAGTTCTTC
CASLLIYNEQFF
>TRBD2|TRBJ2-1|TRBV6-5|NA
TGTGCCAGCAGACCGGGACTAGCGGACAATGAGCAGTTCTTC
CASRPGLADNEQFF
>TRBD2|TRBJ2-3|TRBV30|NA
TGTGCCTGGAGTCCACTAGCGGGAGCCGGAGATACGCAGTATTTT
CAWSPLAGAGDTQYF
>TRBD2|TRBJ2-2|TRBV19|NA
TGTGCCAGTAGCGGGACTAGCGGTGCGAACACCGGGGAGCTGTTTTTT
CASSGTSGANTGELFF
>NA|TRBJ1-3|TRBV5-6|NA
TGTGCCAGCAGTCCAGGACAGCGAGGCTCTGGAAACACCATATATTTT
CASSPGQRGSGNTIYF
>TRBD2|TRBJ2-7|TRBV7-2|NA
TGTGCCAGCAGCTTAGTTAGCGGGGGGATCTCCTACGAGCAGTACTTC
CASSLVSGGISYEQYF
>NA|TRBJ2-1|TRBV6-5|NA
TGTGCGGCCCGGAGCTCCTACAATGAGCAGTTCTTC
CAARSSYNEQFF
>TRBD1|TRBJ2-3|TRBV20-1|NA
TGCAGTGCTAGTGGGGACAGGGAAGATACGCAGTATTTT
CSASGDREDTQYF
>TRBD1|TRBJ1-4|TRBV5-4|few
TGTGCCAGCAGCCCCGGACAGGGGAATGAAAAACTGTTTTTT
CASSPGQGNEKLFF
>TRBD2|TRBJ2-2|TRBV5-8|few
TGTGCCAGCAGCCCTCGGACTAGCGGGACGAACACCGGGGAGCTGTTTTTT
CASSPRTSGTNTGELFF